This T cell receptor (beta chain) was sequenced for a study of cytomegalovirus exposure and HLA in healthy donors. Study observations and caveats: When analyzed later, a missense DCLRE1C variant was found to be linked to TCR beta V- and J-gene trimming. Association with HLA alleles at 0.05 false discovery rate was found for about 17,000 TCR beta sequences in a later analysis. The classifier, whose performance was assessed in both the original and validation cohorts, reportedly diagnosed cytomegalovirus status with high specificity and sensitivity.

As for this clone: Its specificity is not known.

Use of 60 Vbeta and 13 Jbeta primers characterized the PCR. Here immunoSEQ multiplex PCR was the method, and the copy in TCRdb shows in-frame clones only, minus some. The table lists approximately 220,000 clones, 60% to 85% of them singletons. Healthy donors of bone marrow made up the group. Sequences were obtained from PBMCs. The clonotype comes from a man aged 35-49 years in good health and CMV-seronegative.

The CDR3 spells CASSLALAVQETQYF. The CDR3 DNA reads TGTGCCAGCAGCTTAGCACTAGCGGTGCAAGAGACCCAGTACTTC. The chain couples TRBV7-8 to TRBJ2-5, with 8 bases lining up with TRBD2. The CDR3 totals 15 residues. Germline V lookup: CDR1 SGHVS, CDR2 FQNEAQ. Trimming removed 0 bases from V and 2 bases from J; junction bases left unmatched: 2. Supplemented by reference TRBV7-8 and TRBJ2-5, the full variable domain reads GAGVSQSPRYKVAKRGQDVALRCDPISGHVSLFWYQQALGQGPEFLTYFQNEAQLDKSGLPSDRFFAERPEGSVSTLKIQRTQQEDSAVYLCASSLALAVQETQYFGPGTRLLVL.